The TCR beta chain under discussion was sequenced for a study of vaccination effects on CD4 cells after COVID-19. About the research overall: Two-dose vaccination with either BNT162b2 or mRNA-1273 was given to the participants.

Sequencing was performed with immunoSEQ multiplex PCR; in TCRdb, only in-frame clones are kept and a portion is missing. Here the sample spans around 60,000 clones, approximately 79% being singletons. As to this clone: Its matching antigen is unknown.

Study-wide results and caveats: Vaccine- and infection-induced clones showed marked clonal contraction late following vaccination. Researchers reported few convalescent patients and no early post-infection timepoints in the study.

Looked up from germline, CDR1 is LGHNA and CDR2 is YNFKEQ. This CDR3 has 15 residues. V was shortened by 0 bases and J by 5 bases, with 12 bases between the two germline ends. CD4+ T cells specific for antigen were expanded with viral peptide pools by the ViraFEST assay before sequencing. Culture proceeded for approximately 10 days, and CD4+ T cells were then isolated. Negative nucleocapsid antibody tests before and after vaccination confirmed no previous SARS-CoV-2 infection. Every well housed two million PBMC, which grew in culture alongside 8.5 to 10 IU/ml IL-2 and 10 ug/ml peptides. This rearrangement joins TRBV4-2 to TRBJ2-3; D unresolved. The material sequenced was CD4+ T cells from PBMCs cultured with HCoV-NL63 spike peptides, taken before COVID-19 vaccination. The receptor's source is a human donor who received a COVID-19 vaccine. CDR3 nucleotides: TGTGCCAGCAGCCAAGATGACCAGAGGAAAGATACGCAGTATTTT. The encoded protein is CASSQDDQRKDTQYF.